The clone carrying this T cell receptor (beta chain) was counted once. Its antigen is currently unknown. The sample originates from a study of T cell repertoires in cytomegalovirus infection. As for the study in general: Recently described HLA-C-restricted plus well-studied HLA-B-restricted CMV epitopes were used. Matching HLA type and CMV infection were both indicated by public TCR beta signatures. General study points: The ex vivo response showed dominance by HLA-C-restricted CMV-specific TCR beta clonotypes.

TCRdb reprocessed the reads via MiXCR and lists one record per CDR3 protein. The data contain around 770,000 distinct CDR3 sequences, around 29% of them singletons. The germline V gene has CDR1 SGHNT and CDR2 YYREEE (reference sequence). The CDR3 runs to 16 residues. Trimming removed 2 bases from V and 1 base from J, with 15 bases in between. The material sequenced was cultured CD8+ T cells from PBMCs, taken from culture after CMV antigen stimulation. This chain connects TRBV5-4 to TRBJ2-5; D not certain. The receptor's source is a human donor in good health (CMV status not recorded). Some clones in this sample may be carry-over from other donors' samples. The CDR3 nucleotides are TGTGCCAGCAGCTTACAGAAGTACGAACGCCAAGAGACCCAGTACTTC. Protein sequence: CASSLQKYERQETQYF.